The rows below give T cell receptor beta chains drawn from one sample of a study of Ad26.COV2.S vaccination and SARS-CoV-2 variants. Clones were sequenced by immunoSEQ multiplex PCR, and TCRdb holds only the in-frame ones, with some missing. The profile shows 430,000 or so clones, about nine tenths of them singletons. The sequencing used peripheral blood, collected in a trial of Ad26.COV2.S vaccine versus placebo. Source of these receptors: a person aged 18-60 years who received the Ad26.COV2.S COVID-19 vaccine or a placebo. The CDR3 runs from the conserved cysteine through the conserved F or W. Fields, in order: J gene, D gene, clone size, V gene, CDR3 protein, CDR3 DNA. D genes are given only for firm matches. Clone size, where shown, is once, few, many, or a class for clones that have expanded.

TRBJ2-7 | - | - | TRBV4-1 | CASSQEASRTILYEQYF | TGCGCCAGCAGCCAAGAAGCGAGTAGGACTATCCTCTACGAGCAGTACTTC
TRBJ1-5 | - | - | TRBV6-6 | CASKKGESNQPQHF | TGTGCCAGCAAAAAAGGGGAGAGCAATCAGCCCCAGCATTTT
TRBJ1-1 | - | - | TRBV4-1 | CASSQDREGRDTEAFF | TGCGCCAGCAGCCAAGATCGTGAGGGGCGAGACACTGAAGCTTTCTTT
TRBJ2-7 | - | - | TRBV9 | CASSVVAGPSYEQYF | TGTGCCAGCAGCGTAGTGGCGGGTCCCTCCTACGAGCAGTACTTC
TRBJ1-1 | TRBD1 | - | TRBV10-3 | CAISTADRATEAFF | TGTGCCATCAGCACCGCAGACAGGGCCACTGAAGCTTTCTTT
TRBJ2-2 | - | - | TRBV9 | CASSVLAGELFF | TGTGCCAGCAGCGTATTGGCCGGGGAGCTGTTTTTT
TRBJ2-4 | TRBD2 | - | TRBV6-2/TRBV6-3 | CASSGGGNFDIQYF | TGTGCCAGCAGTGGGGGGGGGAACTTCGATATTCAGTACTTC
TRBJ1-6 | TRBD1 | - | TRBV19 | CASNLQGAVDSPLHF | TGTGCCAGTAATTTACAGGGGGCCGTCGATTCACCCCTCCACTTT
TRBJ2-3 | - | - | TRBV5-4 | CASSYLTSTDTQYF | TGTGCCAGCAGCTACCTCACTAGCACAGATACGCAGTATTTT
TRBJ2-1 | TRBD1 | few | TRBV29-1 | CSVEREDRGGNEQFF | TGCAGCGTTGAGAGGGAGGACAGGGGCGGCAATGAGCAGTTCTTC
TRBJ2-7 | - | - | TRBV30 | CAWGLSYEQYF | TGTGCCTGGGGACTTTCCTACGAGCAGTACTTC
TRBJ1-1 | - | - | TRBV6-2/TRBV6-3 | CASSRTGTEAFF | TGTGCCAGCAGCCGAACAGGGACTGAAGCTTTCTTT
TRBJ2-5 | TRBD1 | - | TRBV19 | CASSIGFGTGVQETQYF | TGTGCCAGTAGTATAGGGTTCGGGACAGGGGTCCAAGAGACCCAGTACTTC
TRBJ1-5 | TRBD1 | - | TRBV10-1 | CAGLDRESNQPQHF | TGCGCCGGATTAGACAGGGAGAGCAATCAGCCCCAGCATTTT
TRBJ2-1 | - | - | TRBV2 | CASQIETYNEQFF | TGTGCCAGCCAGATCGAAACCTACAATGAGCAGTTCTTC
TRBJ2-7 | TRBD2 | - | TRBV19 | CASTSGSYEQYF | TGTGCCAGTACTAGCGGATCCTACGAGCAGTACTTC
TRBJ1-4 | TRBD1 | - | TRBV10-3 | CAIKGAGNEKLFF | TGTGCCATCAAGGGGGCAGGCAACGAAAAACTGTTTTTT
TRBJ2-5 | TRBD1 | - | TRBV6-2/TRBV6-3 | CASSYPTGRKTQYF | TGTGCCAGCAGTTACCCGACAGGGAGAAAGACCCAGTACTTC
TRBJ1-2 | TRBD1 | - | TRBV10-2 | CASSPTGAGYTF | TGCGCCAGCAGCCCGACAGGGGCCGGCTACACCTTC
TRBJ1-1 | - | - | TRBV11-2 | CASSSGRNTEAFF | TGTGCCAGCAGCTCGGGGAGGAACACTGAAGCTTTCTTT
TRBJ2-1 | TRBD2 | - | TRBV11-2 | CASSRTSGSYNEQFF | TGTGCCAGCAGCCGAACTAGCGGGAGCTACAATGAGCAGTTCTTC
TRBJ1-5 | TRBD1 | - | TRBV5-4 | CANRQGPLGNQPQHF | TGTGCCAACCGACAGGGGCCTCTCGGCAATCAGCCCCAGCATTTT
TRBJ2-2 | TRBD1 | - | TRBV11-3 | CASSTQGPGELFF | TGTGCCAGCAGCACACAGGGGCCCGGGGAGCTGTTTTTT
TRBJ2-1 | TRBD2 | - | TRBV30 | CAWRGGTSKLHEQFF | TGTGCCTGGAGAGGAGGGACTAGCAAATTGCATGAGCAGTTCTTC
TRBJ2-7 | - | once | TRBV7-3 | CASSLNGAAGGYEQYF | TGTGCCAGCAGCTTAAACGGGGCAGCGGGCGGTTACGAGCAGTACTTC
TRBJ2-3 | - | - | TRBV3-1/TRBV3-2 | CASSQLPGDTQYF | TGTGCCAGCAGCCAACTCCCGGGAGATACGCAGTATTTT
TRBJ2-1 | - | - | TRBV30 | CAWRLLNNEQFF | TGTGCCTGGAGGCTACTAAACAATGAGCAGTTCTTC
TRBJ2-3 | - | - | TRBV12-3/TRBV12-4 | CASSSHTDTQYF | TGTGCCAGCAGTTCACACACAGATACGCAGTATTTT
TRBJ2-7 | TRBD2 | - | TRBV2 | CASSVVAGGGEQYF | TGTGCCAGCAGTGTAGTTGCGGGAGGGGGGGAGCAGTACTTC
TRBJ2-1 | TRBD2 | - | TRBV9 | CASSVEASGHNEQFF | TGTGCCAGCAGCGTAGAGGCTAGCGGCCACAATGAGCAGTTCTTC
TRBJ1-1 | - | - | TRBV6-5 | CASLSWADTEAFF | TGTGCCTCATTGTCGTGGGCAGACACTGAAGCTTTCTTT
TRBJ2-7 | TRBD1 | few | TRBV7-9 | CASSQTGQSSYEQYF | TGTGCCAGCAGCCAAACGGGACAGAGCTCCTACGAGCAGTACTTC
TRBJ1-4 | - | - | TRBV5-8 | CASSTRFATNEKLFF | TGTGCCAGCAGTACTAGATTTGCAACTAATGAAAAACTGTTTTTT
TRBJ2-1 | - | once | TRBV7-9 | CASSLVGGLAAPYNEQFF | TGTGCCAGCAGCTTAGTCGGCGGCCTAGCAGCCCCCTACAATGAGCAGTTCTTC
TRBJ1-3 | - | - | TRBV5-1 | CASTLTGTSGNTIYF | TGCGCCAGCACCTTGACTGGGACGTCTGGAAACACCATATATTTT
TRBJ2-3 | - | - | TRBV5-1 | CASSLNRPGGSTTDTQYF | TGCGCCAGCAGCTTGAACCGTCCGGGCGGATCGACCACAGATACGCAGTATTTT
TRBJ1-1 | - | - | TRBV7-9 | CASSPWTENTEAFF | TGTGCCAGCAGCCCTTGGACAGAGAACACTGAAGCTTTCTTT
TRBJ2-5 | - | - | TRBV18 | CASSPALQGYLGETQYF | TGTGCCAGCTCACCAGCTCTTCAGGGGTATTTGGGAGAGACCCAGTACTTC
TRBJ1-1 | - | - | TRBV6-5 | CASRVAGGTEAFF | TGTGCCAGCAGGGTCGCGGGGGGGACTGAAGCTTTCTTT
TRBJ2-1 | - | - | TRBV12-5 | CASVAGTPYNEQFF | TGTGCTAGTGTTGCCGGGACTCCGTACAATGAGCAGTTCTTC
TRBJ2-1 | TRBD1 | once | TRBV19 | CASSLSDRAGGNEQFF | TGTGCCAGTAGTCTTTCCGACAGGGCTGGAGGAAATGAGCAGTTCTTC
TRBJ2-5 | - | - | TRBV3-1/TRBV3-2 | CASSLVPGFQETQYF | TGTGCCAGCAGCCTTGTCCCTGGCTTCCAAGAGACCCAGTACTTC
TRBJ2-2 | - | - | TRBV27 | CASGLGQVDTGELFF | TGTGCCAGCGGTTTGGGGCAGGTCGACACCGGGGAGCTGTTTTTT
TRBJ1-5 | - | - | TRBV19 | CASSPQPGSGNQPQHF | TGTGCCAGTAGTCCCCAACCAGGGTCAGGCAATCAGCCCCAGCATTTT
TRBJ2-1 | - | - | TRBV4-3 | CASSQDVGAVYNEQFF | TGCGCCAGCAGCCAAGACGTAGGAGCCGTTTACAATGAGCAGTTCTTC
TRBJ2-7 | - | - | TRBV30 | CAWSVAATGEQYF | TGTGCCTGGAGTGTAGCTGCTACGGGTGAGCAGTACTTC